These 20 T cell receptor beta chains were all obtained from the same sample, sequenced in a study of blood T cell repertoires in COVID-19. Clones were sequenced by immunoSEQ multiplex PCR, and TCRdb holds only the in-frame ones, with some missing. The sample lists some 510,000 clones; roughly 90% were seen once. Sequenced material: PBMCs or T cells enriched from blood (not recorded which). The receptor set was obtained from a woman aged 35 to 49 who had recovered from COVID-19.

This rearrangement joins TRBV10-3 to TRBJ1-3; no definite D call. Germline V gene data show CDR1 as ENHRY and CDR2 as SYGVKD. Deletions cut 6 bases from V and 3 bases from J, with 9 bases between. This CDR3 has 13 residues. The CDR3 spells CAISFPGGNTIYF. CDR3 coding DNA: TGTGCCATCAGCTTCCCAGGTGGAAACACCATATATTTT.

The chain combines TRBV7-6 with TRBJ2-3, with D uncertain. This CDR3 contains 14 residues. Germline loops: CDR1 SGHVS, CDR2 FNYEAQ. Trimming removed 5 bases from V and 1 base from J, with 10 bases in between. The CDR3 nucleotides read TGTGCCAGCAGCCCAGAGACTCGCACAGATACGCAGTATTTT. It encodes CASSPETRTDTQYF.

This clone has just a few counts. The V and J genes are TRBV9 and TRBJ1-4; 9 nucleotides agree with TRBD1. This CDR3 has 15 residues. V lost 3 bases and J lost 7; bases outside the gene matches: 7. Germline V lookup: CDR1 SGDLS, CDR2 YYNGEE. CDR3 in DNA: TGTGCCAGCAGCGAGAGGACAGGGGAAAGTGAAAAACTGTTTTTT. Translated, it gives CASSERTGESEKLFF.

The chain carries TRBV2 and TRBJ1-2, with 7 nucleotides matching TRBD1. Unmatched junction bases numbered 5, after V lost 6 bases and J lost 4 bases. The CDR3 covers 13 residues. Germline CDR1 and CDR2: SNHLY and FYNNEI. CDR3 protein: CASSAGTAYGYTF. CDR3 coding DNA: TGTGCCAGCAGCGCCGGGACAGCCTATGGCTACACCTTC.

The chain couples TRBV7-2 to TRBJ2-5; D remains ambiguous. CDR3 size: 12 residues. Between the trimmed V and J ends, which lost 5 bases and 5 bases, there was a span of 9 bases. The germline CDR1 and CDR2 sequences are SGHTA and FQGNSA. The CDR3 reads CASSPMEETQYF. The CDR3 bases are TGTGCCAGCAGCCCTATGGAGGAGACCCAGTACTTC.

The rearrangement links TRBV12-5 to TRBJ2-1; maybe TRBD2 (5 bases). The germline gives CDR1 LGHNT, CDR2 FRNRAP. This CDR3 region has 15 residues. V dropped 1 base and J dropped 5 bases, with 12 bases sitting between them. The CDR3 bases are TGTGCTAGTGGTTTGGAACCGCGGGTCGACAATGAGCAGTTCTTC. Encoded protein: CASGLEPRVDNEQFF.

CDR3 nucleotide sequence: TGTGCCAGCAGTTTGGGGCCGCTTAACACTGAAGCTTTCTTT. Amino acids: CASSLGPLNTEAFF. The chain joins TRBV27 to TRBJ1-1; possibly TRBD1 for D (5 bases). V was cut by 3 bases and J by 2 bases, with 10 bases left in between. Germline V gene sequence: CDR1 MNHEY, CDR2 SMNVEV (reference sequence). The CDR3 runs 14 residues.

The chain links TRBV7-6 to TRBJ2-5, with 10 positions matching TRBD1. This CDR3 spans 15 amino acids. V dropped 6 bases and J dropped 3; count of bases not matched to a gene: 7. CDR1 SGHVS and CDR2 FNYEAQ come from the germline V gene. CDR3 region: CASSSDRGGEETQYF. CDR3 DNA sequence: TGTGCCAGCAGTTCGGACAGGGGGGGAGAAGAGACCCAGTACTTC.

The chain employs TRBV7-9 and TRBJ1-6; D unresolved. Looked up from germline, CDR1 is SEHNR and CDR2 is FQNEAQ (reference sequence). Trimming cost V 1 base and J 7 bases, with 8 bases left between them. The CDR3 sequence is 14 residues long. CDR3: CASSLVRSNSPLHF. The CDR3 coding sequence is TGTGCCAGCAGCTTAGTACGGTCCAATTCACCCCTCCACTTT.

Here the CDR3 DNA reads TGCGCCAGCAGCCAAGATTGGGGGGGCGGTAGCGATATCTACGAGCAGTACTTC. This sequence encodes CASSQDWGGGSDIYEQYF. J is TRBJ2-7 and V is TRBV4-3, with D perhaps matching TRBD2 (7 bases). Between the trimmed V and J ends, which lost 0 bases and 3 bases, there was a span of 21 bases. The V gene's germline CDR1 is LGHNA and CDR2 YSLEER. The CDR3 runs 18 residues.

The J gene is TRBJ2-7, the V gene TRBV14; 8 bases map to TRBD1. Trimming took 4 bases from V and 5 from J; bases not matched to a gene: 4. Germline V gene lookup returns CDR1 SGHDN and CDR2 FVKESK. This CDR3 comprises 13 residues. CDR3 region: CASSRTGPHEQYF. CDR3 in DNA: TGTGCCAGCAGCCGGACAGGGCCCCACGAGCAGTACTTC.

The rearrangement joins TRBV4-3 to TRBJ2-3, with 10 bases identical to TRBD2. J lost 2 bases, V lost 0 bases, and 14 bases had no gene match. The CDR3 runs 20 residues. CDR1 is LGHNA, CDR2 YSLEER, per germline. The CDR3 sequence: CASSQDRIGLAATPTDTQYF. CDR3 DNA sequence: TGCGCCAGCAGCCAAGATCGGATCGGACTAGCGGCAACCCCCACAGATACGCAGTATTTT.

This clone was counted once. The chain links TRBV4-3 to TRBJ2-3; the match to TRBD2 covers 8 bases. Unmatched junction bases numbered 8, after V lost 1 base and J lost 2 bases. The germline V gene encodes CDR1 LGHNA and CDR2 YSLEER. The CDR3 is made up of 17 amino acids. CDR3 in DNA: TGCGCCAGCAGCCAAGGTCCCGGGAGGGGTGACACAGATACGCAGTATTTT. Translation: CASSQGPGRGDTDTQYF.

This clone came up once. The chain employs TRBV29-1 and TRBJ2-3; the match to TRBD2 covers 9 bases. V was pared by 4 bases and J by 3 bases, with 11 bases of the junction left unmatched. Germline loops: CDR1 SQVTM, CDR2 ANQGSEA. The CDR3 totals 16 residues. CDR3 coding DNA: TGCAGCGTTGTTTTGAGCGGGAGGATATTTACAGATACGCAGTATTTT. Its protein product is CSVVLSGRIFTDTQYF.

The V and J genes are TRBV21-1 and TRBJ2-7; the table's D call of TRBD1 was not tested on the DNA. TRBV21-1 is designated a pseudogene. This CDR3 spans 19 amino acids. CDR3 sequence (DNA): TGTGCCAGCAGCAAAGGAAAGTTACCAACGGACACAGCCTCCTACGAGCAGTACTTC. Translation: CASSKGKLPTDTASYEQYF.

This chain joins TRBV2 and TRBJ2-1; 7 nucleotides agree with TRBD2. This CDR3 spans 16 amino acids. Germline loops: CDR1 SNHLY, CDR2 FYNNEI. J gave up 0 bases and V 6 bases, and 8 bases lay outside the gene matches. The CDR3, as DNA: TGTGCCAGCAGGAGAACTAGCGTAAGCTCCTACAATGAGCAGTTCTTC. It specifies CASRRTSVSSYNEQFF. Supplemented by reference TRBV2 and TRBJ2-1, the full variable domain reads EPEVTQTPSHQVTQMGQEVILRCVPISNHLYFYWYRQILGQKVEFLVSFYNNEISEKSEIFDDQFSVERPDGSNFTLKIRSTKLEDSAMYFCASRRTSVSSYNEQFFGPGTRLTVL.

The chain uses TRBV7-9 and TRBJ2-1, with a possible D match to TRBD1 (6 bases). Germline CDR1 is SEHNR and CDR2 is FQNEAQ (reference sequence). The CDR3 contains 15 residues. The V gene lost 0 bases and the J gene lost 3 bases, with 9 bases spanning the gap. The CDR3 region is CASSLAGQLYNEQFF. CDR3 DNA: TGTGCCAGCAGCTTAGCTGGACAGCTCTACAATGAGCAGTTCTTC. The whole variable domain, remainder taken from reference TRBV7-9 and TRBJ2-1, is DTGVSQNPRHKITKRGQNVTFRCDPISEHNRLYWYRQTLGQGPEFLTYFQNEAQLEKSRLLSDRFSAERPKGSFSTLEIQRTEQGDSAMYLCASSLAGQLYNEQFFGPGTRLTVL.

This chain connects TRBV10-3 to TRBJ1-2, with D unclear. The V end was cut by 0 bases, the J end by 8 bases, with 16 bases between. Germline-derived CDR1 and CDR2 are ENHRY and SYGVKD. CDR3 length equals 15 residues. The CDR3 reads CAISESPVGLRGYTF. Here the CDR3 DNA reads TGTGCCATCAGTGAGTCGCCGGTTGGGTTGCGGGGCTACACCTTC.

V is TRBV4-2 and J is TRBJ2-2; the match to TRBD2 covers 9 bases. The V gene's germline CDR1 is LGHNA and CDR2 YNFKEQ. Unmatched junction bases numbered 2, after V lost 0 bases and J lost 0 bases. This CDR3 is 17 amino acids long. This chain's CDR3 is CASSQDAGGSNTGELFF. The CDR3 DNA reads as TGTGCCAGCAGCCAAGATGCGGGAGGGTCGAACACCGGGGAGCTGTTTTTT.

The gene calls are TRBV5-1 and TRBJ2-5; TRBD2 might be the D (7 bases). V lost 3 bases to trimming and J lost 5 bases, with 17 bases between them. The CDR3 has 15 residues. CDR1 and CDR2 from the germline V gene are SGHRS and YFSETQ. The chain's CDR3 is CASSWGGGEAETQYF. The CDR3 DNA reads as TGCGCCAGCAGCTGGGGCGGGGGCGAAGCGGAGACCCAGTACTTC.